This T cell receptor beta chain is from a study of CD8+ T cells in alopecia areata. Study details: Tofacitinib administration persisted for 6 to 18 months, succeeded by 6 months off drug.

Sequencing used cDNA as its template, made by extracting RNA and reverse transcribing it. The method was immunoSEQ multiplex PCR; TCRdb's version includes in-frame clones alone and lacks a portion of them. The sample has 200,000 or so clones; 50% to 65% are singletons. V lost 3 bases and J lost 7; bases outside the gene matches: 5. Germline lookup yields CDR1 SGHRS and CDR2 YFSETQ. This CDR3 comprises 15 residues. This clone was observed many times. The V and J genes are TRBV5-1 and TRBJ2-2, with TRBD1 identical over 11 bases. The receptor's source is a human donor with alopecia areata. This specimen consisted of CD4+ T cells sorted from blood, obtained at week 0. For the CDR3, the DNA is TGCGCCAGCAGCTCAGGACAGGGGGCCGGCGGGGAGCTGTTTTTT. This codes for CASSSGQGAGGELFF.